The 26 T cell receptor beta chains reported below all come from one sample, sequenced in a study of T cells after yellow fever vaccination. TCRdb reanalysed the 5' RACE reads using MiXCR and keeps one entry per CDR3 protein. The sample lists just over 250,000 distinct CDR3 sequences; roughly 5.2% were seen once. Here the sequenced sample was CD4+ T cells sorted from PBMCs, taken on the day of the yellow fever booster vaccination. These receptors originate from a young man who received the YFV17D yellow fever vaccine.

This clonotype has a count of ten or more. The CDR3 DNA follows: TGCGCCAGCAGCCAAGGCTGGGGGCTCTCCCGGGCAAGAGAGACCCAGTACTTC. Translating gives CASSQGWGLSRARETQYF. The J gene is TRBJ2-5, the V gene TRBV4-3; perhaps TRBD1 as D (6 bases). The V gene lost 1 base and the J gene lost 4 bases, with 22 bases spanning the gap. The V gene's germline CDR1 is LGHNA and CDR2 YSLEER. This CDR3 region has 18 residues.

This clonotype has ten or more counts. The chain couples TRBV29-1 to TRBJ2-2; the D is unclear. This CDR3 contains 15 residues. The germline CDR1 and CDR2 sequences are SQVTM and ANQGSEA. V lost 2 bases to trimming and J lost 5 bases, with 15 bases between them. CDR3 amino acids: CSVESSSLQTGELFF. CDR3 bases: TGCAGCGTTGAAAGTTCTAGTCTTCAAACCGGGGAGCTGTTTTTT.

The table lists this clonotype with a few counts. J is TRBJ1-2 and V is TRBV11-2, with 11 bases aligning to TRBD1. In germline, CDR1 is SGHAT, CDR2 FQNNGV. This CDR3 region has 13 residues. The V and J ends lost 5 bases and 8 bases, in that order; junction bases with no gene match: 4. The CDR3 reads CASSPDRGRGYTF. Written as DNA, the CDR3 is TGTGCCAGCAGCCCGGACAGGGGGCGCGGCTACACCTTC.

This chain links TRBV6-2 or TRBV6-3 with TRBJ2-3; D is unresolved. Trimming pared 6 bases from V and 5 bases from J, leaving 3 bases between. Looked up from germline, CDR1 is MNHEY and CDR2 is SVGEGT. This CDR3 has 10 amino acids. CDR3 in DNA: TGTGCCAGCAGCCTAGATACGCAGTATTTT. It codes for CASSLDTQYF.

The V gene is TRBV11-2, the J gene TRBJ1-1; no firm D call. CDR1 and CDR2 (germline): SGHAT, FQNNGV. The CDR3 covers 13 residues. V dropped 6 bases and J dropped 3 bases, with 11 bases sitting between them. The CDR3: CASSWALDTEAFF. CDR3 DNA sequence: TGTGCCAGCAGTTGGGCATTGGACACTGAAGCTTTCTTT.

Ten or more counts support this clonotype. The genes are TRBV19 and TRBJ2-3, with 7 positions matching TRBD1. Germline CDR1 LNHDA, CDR2 SQIVND (reference sequence). This CDR3 region has 14 residues. With 4 bases clipped from V and 4 bases from J, the junction kept 5 bases outside the gene matches. The CDR3 is CASSRQGEADTQYF. In nucleotides, the CDR3 is TGTGCCAGTAGTAGACAGGGTGAGGCAGATACGCAGTATTTT.

This rearrangement joins TRBV28 to TRBJ2-4; 8 bases align to TRBD1. Germline V gene sequence: CDR1 MDHEN, CDR2 SYDVKM. CDR3 length equals 12 residues. Losses at the gene ends were 5 bases for V and 12 bases for J; bases not matched to a gene: 6. This chain's CDR3 is CASSITGGAQYF. The CDR3 bases are TGTGCCAGCAGTATCACAGGGGGTGCTCAGTACTTC.

This clonotype showed up just a few times. V and J are TRBV6-5 and TRBJ1-1, with 10 bases matching TRBD1. Germline CDR1 and CDR2: MNHEY and SVGAGI. The CDR3 is made up of 14 amino acids. V lost 5 bases, J lost 8 bases, and 8 bases stayed unmatched. The CDR3 region has the DNA TGTGCCAGCAGTCCGGGGACAGGGGCCCACGAAGCTTTCTTT. The encoded protein is CASSPGTGAHEAFF.

This clonotype came up many times. The chain links TRBV7-2 to TRBJ2-5; no definite D call. This CDR3 is 16 amino acids long. Germline values: CDR1 SGHTA, CDR2 FQGNSA. V was pared by 2 bases and J by 4 bases, with 17 bases between. The CDR3 coding sequence is TGTGCCAGCAGCTTAAATTCGTGGGTCGCCGGAGAGACCCAGTACTTC. It translates to CASSLNSWVAGETQYF.

The V and J genes are TRBV5-1 and TRBJ2-5; perhaps TRBD1 as D (6 bases). V lost 4 bases and J lost 7, with 20 bases in between. The CDR3 has 15 amino acids. CDR1 and CDR2 (germline): SGHRS, YFSETQ. As DNA, the CDR3 is TGCGCCAGCAGCACCCCAACAGGGTCCGGAGGGACCCAGTACTTC. It codes for CASSTPTGSGGTQYF.

This clonotype appeared a few times. CDR3 sequence (DNA): TGTGCCAGCAGCTCCATGTGGGGACAGAATCAGCCCCAGCATTTT. Encoded protein: CASSSMWGQNQPQHF. This chain connects TRBV7-2 to TRBJ1-5; 7 positions agree with TRBD1. This CDR3 spans 15 amino acids. Germline V gene data show CDR1 as SGHTA and CDR2 as FQGNSA. The junction had 7 bases not matched to a gene; V was cut back by 4 bases and J by 4 bases.

This clonotype was counted between two and nine times. The chain has TRBV6-6 and TRBJ2-2; a weak D match, TRBD1 (5 bases). From germline, CDR1 is MNHNY and CDR2 SVGAGI (reference sequence). The CDR3 sequence is 14 residues long. Trimming took 6 bases from V and 6 from J, leaving 14 bases between them. The DNA for the CDR3 is TGTGCCAGCAGCCCCCTCTGGGGCGCCGGGGAGCTGTTTTTT. Translating it yields CASSPLWGAGELFF.

This clonotype was observed a handful of times. The chain links TRBV6-5 to TRBJ2-3; D might be TRBD1 (6 bases). The CDR3 covers 14 residues. CDR1 and CDR2 (germline): MNHEY, SVGAGI. V gave up 9 bases and J gave up 4 bases, with 17 bases separating them. CDR3 sequence (DNA): TGTGCCAGTGGGAACAGGGATAGTGCAGATACGCAGTATTTT. The encoded protein is CASGNRDSADTQYF.

The chain employs TRBV20-1 and TRBJ2-3; perhaps D is TRBD1 or TRBD2 (5 bases each). The CDR3 length is 16 residues. The V gene's germline CDR1 is DFQATT and CDR2 SNEGSKA (reference sequence). Trimming left V 0 bases short and J 1 base short, with 14 bases between. CDR3 sequence (DNA): TGCAGTGCTAGAGATCCAGGTCGGGGCGGCACAGATACGCAGTATTTT. Translated: CSARDPGRGGTDTQYF.

The V gene is TRBV5-4, the J gene TRBJ2-1, with 7 nucleotides matching TRBD2. The CDR3 loop spans 16 amino acids. Germline-derived CDR1 and CDR2 are SGHNT and YYREEE (reference sequence). Trimming removed 4 bases from V and 2 bases from J; junction bases left unmatched: 9. The CDR3: CASSTRQGTTYNEQFF. As DNA, the CDR3 is TGTGCCAGCAGCACGCGGCAAGGGACTACCTACAATGAGCAGTTCTTC.

The chain employs TRBV7-2 and TRBJ2-1, with 8 bases identical to TRBD1. Germline lookup yields CDR1 SGHTA and CDR2 FQGNSA. Germline trimming cut 3 bases from V and 4 bases from J; bases unmatched to any gene: 5. The CDR3 is 15 amino acids. CDR3 DNA sequence: TGTGCCAGCAGCTTTGCTCAGGGGGCTTACAATGAGCAGTTCTTC. Encoded protein: CASSFAQGAYNEQFF. The whole variable domain, remainder taken from reference TRBV7-2 and TRBJ2-1, is GAGVSQSPSNKVTEKGKDVELRCDPISGHTALYWYRQSLGQGLEFLIYFQGNSAPDKSGLPSDRFSAERTGGSVSTLTIQRTQQEDSAVYLCASSFAQGAYNEQFFGPGTRLTVL.

V gene TRBV7-9 combines with J gene TRBJ1-1, with a weak D call TRBD1 (5 bases). V lost 5 bases to trimming and J lost 8 bases, with 12 bases between them. CDR3 size: 12 residues. From germline, CDR1 is SEHNR and CDR2 FQNEAQ (reference sequence). CDR3 residues: CASSIQGGEAFF. CDR3 DNA: TGTGCCAGCAGCATCCAGGGTGGCGAAGCTTTCTTT.

This clonotype was counted only a few times. This chain links TRBV3-1 with TRBJ1-6; 9 bases agree with TRBD1. The CDR3 runs to 16 residues. V shed 4 bases and J 10 bases; nucleotides not matched to a gene: 11. Looked up from germline, CDR1 is LGHDT and CDR2 is YNNKEL (reference sequence). The CDR3: CASSPLGQGTVSPLHF. The CDR3 bases are TGTGCCAGCAGCCCTTTGGGACAGGGCACGGTATCACCCCTCCACTTT.

This clonotype was found many times. This chain links TRBV20-1 with TRBJ2-5, with D perhaps matching TRBD1 (6 bases). The germline V and J ends were trimmed by 3 bases and 5 bases, with 13 bases remaining between them. From germline, CDR1 is DFQATT and CDR2 SNEGSKA (reference sequence). The CDR3 has 13 amino acids. The CDR3 region is CSASPDSGETQYF. For the CDR3, the DNA is TGCAGTGCTAGTCCGGACAGTGGGGAGACCCAGTACTTC.

This clonotype has only a few counts. The chain has TRBV5-4 and TRBJ2-2, with D perhaps TRBD1 or TRBD2 (5 bases each). This CDR3 region has 17 residues. CDR1 is SGHNT, CDR2 YYREEE, per germline (reference sequence). Trimming took off 0 bases at V and 1 base at J, with 13 bases between the two ends. The CDR3 is CASSLGGASLNTGELFF. The CDR3 region has the DNA TGTGCCAGCAGCTTGGGAGGGGCGTCGTTGAACACCGGGGAGCTGTTTTTT.

This clonotype was picked up a small number of times. V and J are TRBV5-5 and TRBJ2-5; D unresolved. CDR1 is SGHKS and CDR2 is YYEKEE in the germline V gene (reference sequence). The germline V and J ends were trimmed by 0 bases and 0 bases, with 9 bases remaining between them. The CDR3 has 15 amino acids. The CDR3, as DNA: TGTGCCAGCAGCTTGGGTGGACCGTACCAAGAGACCCAGTACTTC. Amino acid sequence: CASSLGGPYQETQYF.

In its sample, this clonotype was seen a few times. The chain joins TRBV5-6 to TRBJ2-1, with 7 bases lining up with TRBD1. V was pared by 4 bases and J by 8 bases, with 12 bases of the junction left unmatched. CDR1 is SGHDT and CDR2 is YYEEEE in the germline V gene. The CDR3 contains 15 residues. The CDR3 region is CASSLLLTGFDEQFF. Written as DNA, the CDR3 is TGTGCCAGCAGCCTCCTCCTGACAGGGTTCGATGAGCAGTTCTTC.

This clonotype was counted many times. The chain is built from TRBV21-1 and TRBJ2-1. TRBV21-1 is termed a pseudogene. The CDR3 length is 16 residues. The CDR3 nucleotides read TGTGCCAGCAGCAAAGGATCGGGCAGAATCTACAATGAGCAGTTCTTC. It codes for CASSKGSGRIYNEQFF.

The table lists this clonotype with a few counts. This sequence joins TRBV7-2 and TRBJ2-5; D is unclear. From germline, CDR1 is SGHTA and CDR2 FQGNSA. Trimming stripped 1 base from V and 2 bases from J, with 11 bases between. The CDR3 is 15 residues long. CDR3 bases: TGTGCCAGCAGCTTAGGTGGGGTCACGCAAGAGACCCAGTACTTC. Protein product: CASSLGGVTQETQYF.

The rearrangement uses TRBV4-2 and TRBJ2-5, with 8 bases that match TRBD1. The CDR3 has 16 amino acids. Germline CDR1 LGHNA, CDR2 YNFKEQ. Unmatched junction bases numbered 12, after V lost 4 bases and J lost 5 bases. CDR3 amino acids: CASSRRPSGGGETQYF. CDR3 DNA sequence: TGTGCCAGCAGCCGGCGCCCTTCAGGGGGCGGGGAGACCCAGTACTTC.

The genes are TRBV15 and TRBJ1-4, with 8 bases identical to TRBD1. V gave up 3 bases and J gave up 7 bases; unmatched junction bases: 4. The CDR3 has 14 amino acids. Germline assignment: CDR1 LNHNV and CDR2 YYDKDF (reference sequence). CDR3 region: CATSSGQGAEKLFF. The CDR3 nucleotides read TGTGCCACCAGCAGTGGACAGGGCGCTGAAAAACTGTTTTTT.